This paragraph covers one T cell receptor beta chain sequence. Its antigen is undetermined. These data are taken from a study of beta chain features in type 1 diabetes. General study points: Within the patient group, naive, central memory and Treg TCRB repertoires appeared more similar to each other than within healthy donors. PCR could preferentially amplify shorter templates, alike in patients and controls.

Isolated RNA was reverse transcribed in full, so expressed TCRB transcripts were sequenced. The assay was immunoSEQ multiplex PCR, and TCRdb's table has in-frame clones only and misses some. The sample records about 900,000 clones, around a sixth being singletons. Germline trimming cut 7 bases from V and 3 bases from J; bases unmatched to any gene: 3. Germline-derived CDR1 and CDR2 are MNHNY and SVGAGI (reference sequence). There are 13 residues in the CDR3. Every donor provided one heparinised blood draw, which averaged roughly 120 mL. The receptor was isolated from a woman aged 18-30 years in good health. This chain connects TRBV6-6 to TRBJ2-3; 8 bases are a match to TRBD2. Sequencing input: naive CD4+ T cells from blood. CDR3 amino acids: CASTRGGTDTQYF. CDR3 in DNA: TGTGCCAGCACCCGCGGGGGGACAGATACGCAGTATTTT.